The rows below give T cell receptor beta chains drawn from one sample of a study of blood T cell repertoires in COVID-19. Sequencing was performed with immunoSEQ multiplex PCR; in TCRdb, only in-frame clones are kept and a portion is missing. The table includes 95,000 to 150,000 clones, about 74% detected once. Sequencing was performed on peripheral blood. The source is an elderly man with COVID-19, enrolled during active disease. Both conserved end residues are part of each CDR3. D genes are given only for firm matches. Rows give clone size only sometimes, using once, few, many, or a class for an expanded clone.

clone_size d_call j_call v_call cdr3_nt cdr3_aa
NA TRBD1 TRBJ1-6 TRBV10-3 TGTGCCACGACACAGGGGGGAACCTATAATTCACCCCTCCACTTT CATTQGGTYNSPLHF
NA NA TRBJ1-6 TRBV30 TGTGCCTGGAGGAACAAGGGGTGGAATTCACCCCTCCACTTT CAWRNKGWNSPLHF
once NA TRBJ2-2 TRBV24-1 TGTGCCACCAGTGATCCCGACTTCACCGGGGAGCTGTTTTTT CATSDPDFTGELFF
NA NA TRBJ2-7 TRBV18 TGTGCCAGCTCACCTGAGGGAAGGTACGAGCAGTACTTC CASSPEGRYEQYF
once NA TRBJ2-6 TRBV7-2 TGTGCCAGCAGCCCGCGGCCCGGGTTTGGGGCCAACGTCCTGACTTTC CASSPRPGFGANVLTF
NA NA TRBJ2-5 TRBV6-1 TGTGCCAGCACCAAGGTACAGGCTTATCAAGAGACCCAGTACTTC CASTKVQAYQETQYF
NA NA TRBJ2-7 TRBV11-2 TGTGCCAGCAGCTTAGATCGGTCGTCCTACGAGCAGTACTTC CASSLDRSSYEQYF
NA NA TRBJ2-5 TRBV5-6 TGTGCCAGCAGCTTGACAGGGCGAGAGACCCAGTACTTC CASSLTGRETQYF
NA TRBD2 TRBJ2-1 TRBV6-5 TGTGCCAGCAGCCTTGTCAATAGCGGGAGTAATGAGCAGTTCTTC CASSLVNSGSNEQFF
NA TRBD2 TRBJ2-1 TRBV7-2 TGTGCCAGCAGCCCTATCGGGGGGGGTTCCTACAATGAGCAGTTCTTC CASSPIGGGSYNEQFF
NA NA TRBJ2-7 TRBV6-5 TGTGCCAGCAGTAGGGGGGGCGCCTCTCCCTACGAGCAGTACTTC CASSRGGASPYEQYF
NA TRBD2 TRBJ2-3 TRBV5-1 TGCGCCAGCAGCCCGAGGGGTAGCGGGACAGATACGCAGTATTTT CASSPRGSGTDTQYF
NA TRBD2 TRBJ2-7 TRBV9 TGTGCCAGCAGCCGGGAGGGTCTGGGGGAGCAGTACTTC CASSREGLGEQYF
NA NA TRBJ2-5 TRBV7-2 TGTGCCAGCAGCCTAAGGCGGCGTCAAGAGACCCAGTACTTC CASSLRRRQETQYF
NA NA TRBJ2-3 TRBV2 TGTGCCAGCAGAAGAAGGGGGGGTGGCACAGATACGCAGTATTTT CASRRRGGGTDTQYF
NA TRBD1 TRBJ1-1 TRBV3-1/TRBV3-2 TGTGCCAGCAGAGGCCGGGACAGGAACACTGAAGCTTTCTTT CASRGRDRNTEAFF
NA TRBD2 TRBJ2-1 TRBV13 TGTGCCAGCAGCCAGCGGGACTCCTACAATGAGCAGTTCTTC CASSQRDSYNEQFF
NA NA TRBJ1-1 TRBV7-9 TGTGCCAGCAGCCCGGTCGGGAGTTTCACTGAAGCTTTCTTT CASSPVGSFTEAFF
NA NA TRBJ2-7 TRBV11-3 TGTGCCAGCAGCTTGGGCCAGGGGTTAGGCGAGCAGTACTTC CASSLGQGLGEQYF
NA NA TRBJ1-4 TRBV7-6 TGTGCCAGCAGTCGTCGAGGTCCCTCAACTAATGAAAAACTGTTTTTT CASSRRGPSTNEKLFF
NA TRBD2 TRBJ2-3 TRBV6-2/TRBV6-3 TGTGCCAGCAGTAGCTGGACTAGCGGGAGCCATACGCAGTATTTT CASSSWTSGSHTQYF
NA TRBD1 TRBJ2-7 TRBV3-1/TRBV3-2 TGTGCCAGCAGCCAAGATCTAGGGACAGGGGGAAACGAGCAGTACTTC CASSQDLGTGGNEQYF
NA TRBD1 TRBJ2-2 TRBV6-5 TGTGCCAGCAGTCCGGGACAGTCAAAACCCGGGGAGCTGTTTTTT CASSPGQSKPGELFF
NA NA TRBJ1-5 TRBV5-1 TGCGCCAGCAGCTTGCAAGGGGGAGGCAATCAGCCCCAGCATTTT CASSLQGGGNQPQHF
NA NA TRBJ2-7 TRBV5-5 TGTGCCAGCAGCTTGAGGTCAGCGACGATCTCCTACGAGCAGTACTTC CASSLRSATISYEQYF
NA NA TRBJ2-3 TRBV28 TGTGCCAGCAGTCCCGGGGGGCCCACAGATACGCAGTATTTT CASSPGGPTDTQYF
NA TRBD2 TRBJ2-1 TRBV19 TGTGCCAGTAGTGTAACCGGGACTAGGGGCGGGGAGCAGTTCTTC CASSVTGTRGGEQFF
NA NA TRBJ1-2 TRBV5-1 TGCGCCAGCAGCTCAACGACAAACTATGGCTACACCTTC CASSSTTNYGYTF
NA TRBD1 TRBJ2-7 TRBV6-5 TGTGCCAGCAGCACGAGGACAGGGACCTACGAGCAGTACTTC CASSTRTGTYEQYF
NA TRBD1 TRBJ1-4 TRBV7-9 TGTGCCAGCAGCTACCCCGGGACAGGGGGTGAAAAACTGTTTTTT CASSYPGTGGEKLFF
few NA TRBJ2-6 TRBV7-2 TGTGCCAGCAGCTTAGACTTGGCTGGGGCCAACGTCCTGACTTTC CASSLDLAGANVLTF
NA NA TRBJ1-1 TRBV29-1 TGCAGCGTTGCGACAGGAGAGAACACTGAAGCTTTCTTT CSVATGENTEAFF
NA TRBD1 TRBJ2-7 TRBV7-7 TGTGCTAGCAGCGCCGGGACAGGGTTCTACGAGCAGTACTTC CASSAGTGFYEQYF
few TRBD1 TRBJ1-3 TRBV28 TGTGCCAGCAGCTCCGGGACAGCGCGGGGCACCATATATTTT CASSSGTARGTIYF
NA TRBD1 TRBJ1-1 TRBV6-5 TGTGCCAGCAGACAGGGGGCCAACACTGAAGCTTTCTTT CASRQGANTEAFF
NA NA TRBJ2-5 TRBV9 TGTGCCAGCAGCGTAGAGGACAGTTCCTCAGAGACCCAGTACTTC CASSVEDSSSETQYF
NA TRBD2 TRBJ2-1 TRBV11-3 TGTGCCAGCTCCCCGGGACTAGTAGGCAATGAGCAGTTCTTC CASSPGLVGNEQFF
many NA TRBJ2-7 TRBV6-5 TGTGCCAGCCTGAGGCGGGAATACGAGCAGTACTTC CASLRREYEQYF
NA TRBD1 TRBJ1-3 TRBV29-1 TGCAGCGTTGACACAGGGGAAGCTGGAAACACCATATATTTT CSVDTGEAGNTIYF
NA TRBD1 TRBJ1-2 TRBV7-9 TGTGCCAGCAGCTCTGACAGGGGGGGAGCCTATGGCTACACCTTC CASSSDRGGAYGYTF
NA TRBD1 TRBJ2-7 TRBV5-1 TGCGCCAGCAGCGGAACAGGGGGCCGGTCCTACGAGCAGTACTTC CASSGTGGRSYEQYF